Each of the 31 T cell receptor beta chains below was sequenced from the same sample in a study of T cell responses to AZD1222 COVID-19 vaccine. TCRdb's table, derived via immunoSEQ multiplex PCR, lists solely in-frame clones and lacks some. The sample consists of 150,000 to 200,000 clones, around 94% of them appearing once. The sample was peripheral blood, taken on day 0 of AZD1222 vaccination. These receptors all come from an adult in good health.

The chain employs TRBV4-2 and TRBJ2-7; D tentatively reads TRBD1 or TRBD2 (7 bases each). The CDR3 covers 15 residues. The germline CDR1 and CDR2 sequences are LGHNA and YNFKEQ. The V gene lost 2 bases and the J gene lost 4 bases, with 15 bases spanning the gap. The CDR3 DNA is TGTGCCAGCAGCCAAAGCGGGACAGATTTTTACGAGCAGTACTTC. As protein: CASSQSGTDFYEQYF.

The rearrangement uses TRBV9 and TRBJ2-1; TRBD1 aligns across 9 bases. V trimming: 0 bases; J trimming: 6 bases; junction bases outside the gene matches: 4. The CDR3 is made up of 15 amino acids. The V gene's germline CDR1 is SGDLS and CDR2 YYNGEE. DNA for the CDR3: TGTGCCAGCAGCGTAGTAGGACAGGGGAGCAATGAGCAGTTCTTC. Translation gives CASSVVGQGSNEQFF.

The V gene is TRBV5-1, the J gene TRBJ2-7; D is perhaps TRBD1 (7 bases). Trimming shortened V by 4 bases and J by 2 bases, and 13 bases separated the two germline ends. Germline CDR1 is SGHRS and CDR2 is YFSETQ. The CDR3 totals 14 residues. CDR3 amino acids: CASSLRDSPYEQYF. CDR3 nucleotide sequence: TGCGCCAGCAGCCTGCGGGACAGTCCCTACGAGCAGTACTTC. The full variable domain, its missing parts supplied by reference TRBV5-1 and TRBJ2-7, is KAGVTQTPRYLIKTRGQQVTLSCSPISGHRSVSWYQQTPGQGLQFLFEYFSETQRNKGNFPGRFSGRQFSNSRSEMNVSTLELGDSALYLCASSLRDSPYEQYFGPGTRLTVT.

V gene TRBV2 combines with J gene TRBJ1-6; D may be TRBD1 (6 bases). CDR3 length: 14 amino acids. V was cut by 6 bases and J by 9 bases, with 15 bases left in between. From germline, CDR1 is SNHLY and CDR2 FYNNEI. The CDR3, as DNA: TGTGCCAGCAGAAGAGGGGGGGATGTTTCACCCCTCCACTTT. This gives the protein CASRRGGDVSPLHF.

This clone was counted once. The chain combines TRBV12-5 with TRBJ1-4; 8 bases map to TRBD1. The J segment lost 5 bases and the V segment lost 1 base, leaving 3 bases of the junction unmatched. The germline V gene has CDR1 LGHNT and CDR2 FRNRAP. The CDR3 consists of 15 residues. Here the CDR3 DNA reads TGTGCTAGTGGTTTGGGGGACAGGAAGAATGAAAAACTGTTTTTT. It encodes CASGLGDRKNEKLFF. The whole variable domain, remainder taken from reference TRBV12-5 and TRBJ1-4, is DARVTQTPRHKVTEMGQEVTMRCQPILGHNTVFWYRQTMMQGLELLAYFRNRAPLDDSGMPKDRFSAEMPDATLATLKIQPSEPRDSAVYFCASGLGDRKNEKLFFGSGTQLSVL.

The CDR3 spells CASLDTMNTEAFF. The CDR3 DNA reads as TGTGCCAGCCTCGACACCATGAACACTGAAGCTTTCTTT. This chain links TRBV14 with TRBJ1-1; D uncertain. CDR1 SGHDN and CDR2 FVKESK come from the germline V gene. V lost 8 bases and J 0 bases, leaving 10 bases between the germline ends. CDR3 length equals 13 residues.

This chain links TRBV6-1 with TRBJ2-7; TRBD2 matches at 10 bases. The V and J ends lost 2 bases and 0 bases, in that order; junction bases with no gene match: 7. The CDR3 extends over 17 amino acids. From germline, CDR1 is MNHNS and CDR2 SASEGT. DNA of the CDR3: TGTGCCAGCAGTGAAAGCGGGAGGGCTAGGAGCTCCTACGAGCAGTACTTC. Protein sequence: CASSESGRARSSYEQYF.

V usage is TRBV12-3 or TRBV12-4 and J usage is TRBJ1-2, with D maybe TRBD1 (6 bases). This CDR3 comprises 13 residues. V shed 1 base and J shed 4 bases, with 7 bases lying between them. As DNA, the CDR3 is TGTGCCAGCAGTTTAGGGACAGTCTATGGCTACACCTTC. Translating it yields CASSLGTVYGYTF.

This clone has a handful of counts. The chain combines TRBV18 with TRBJ2-7; D may match TRBD1 or TRBD2 (5 bases each). CDR1 and CDR2 (germline): KGHSH, LQKENI. Trimming removed 2 bases at V and 5 bases at J, with 13 bases between. The CDR3 loop spans 14 amino acids. The CDR3 protein is CASSPVPGTDEQYF. CDR3 DNA: TGTGCCAGCTCACCAGTCCCGGGGACCGACGAGCAGTACTTC.

The chain carries TRBV3-1 (or the pseudogene TRBV3-2) and TRBJ1-1; D not resolved. With 1 base removed from V and 6 bases from J, the gap between germline ends came to 9 bases. The germline CDR1 and CDR2 sequences are LGHDT and YNNKEL (reference sequence). The CDR3 is 13 amino acids. DNA of the CDR3: TGTGCCAGCAGCCAAGTTGGGTTCCCTGAAGCTTTCTTT. As protein: CASSQVGFPEAFF.

The V gene is TRBV7-9, the J gene TRBJ1-1; TRBD1 is a possible D gene (5 bases). Trimming shortened V by 4 bases and J by 7 bases, and 7 bases separated the two germline ends. CDR3 size: 11 residues. CDR1 is SEHNR and CDR2 is FQNEAQ in the germline V gene (reference sequence). The CDR3 spells CASSYQGEAFF. In DNA, the CDR3 is TGTGCCAGCAGCTACCAGGGTGAAGCTTTCTTT.

The J gene is TRBJ1-1, the V gene TRBV30, with 9 bases that match TRBD1. This CDR3 contains 16 residues. From germline, CDR1 is GTSNPN and CDR2 SVGIG (reference sequence). Trimming removed 0 bases from V and 3 bases from J; junction bases left unmatched: 8. The CDR3 region is CAWSVRGTGRDTEAFF. In DNA form, the CDR3 reads TGTGCCTGGAGTGTACGAGGGACAGGGCGGGACACTGAAGCTTTCTTT.

A word on this clone: The sample has other DNA sequences that encode this CDR3 too. The chain couples TRBV12-3 or TRBV12-4 to TRBJ1-5; the D is unclear. The ends were cut back, 6 bases at V and 0 bases at J, with 6 bases in the middle. The CDR3 totals 13 residues. DNA of the CDR3: TGTGCCAGCAGCCTAGCTAGCAATCAGCCCCAGCATTTT. Translating gives CASSLASNQPQHF.

The chain recombines TRBV28 with TRBJ1-1, with a possible D match to TRBD1 (6 bases). Trimming took off 7 bases at V and 1 base at J, with 16 bases between the two ends. Germline V gene lookup returns CDR1 MDHEN and CDR2 SYDVKM. The CDR3 extends over 15 amino acids. The CDR3 spells CASKRDMTRNTEAFF. For the CDR3, the DNA is TGTGCCAGCAAGCGGGACATGACCCGGAACACTGAAGCTTTCTTT.

The chain's CDR3 is CASSLGSIGYNEQFF. The CDR3 region has the DNA TGTGCCAGCAGTTTGGGGAGTATAGGCTACAATGAGCAGTTCTTC. The chain links TRBV28 to TRBJ2-1, with a tentative D call TRBD2 (5 bases). Trimming removed 3 bases at V and 3 bases at J, with 12 bases between. Germline values: CDR1 MDHEN, CDR2 SYDVKM. The CDR3 covers 15 residues.

The genes are TRBV11-2 and TRBJ2-3; D may match TRBD1 or TRBD2 (5 bases each). This CDR3 comprises 17 residues. Germline V gene sequence: CDR1 SGHAT, CDR2 FQNNGV. The V gene lost 2 bases and the J gene lost 5 bases, with 20 bases spanning the gap. This CDR3 reads CASSLKDSGPPGDTQYF. The CDR3, as DNA: TGTGCCAGCAGCTTAAAAGACAGCGGTCCCCCGGGAGATACGCAGTATTTT.

This chain joins TRBV19 and TRBJ2-7; no reliable D call. There are 12 residues in the CDR3. Trimming pared 3 bases from V and 5 bases from J, leaving 8 bases between. Germline CDR1 is LNHDA and CDR2 is SQIVND (reference sequence). CDR3 coding DNA: TGTGCCAGTAGTATGGTGGGAAACGAGCAGTACTTC. The encoded protein is CASSMVGNEQYF.

The chain combines TRBV3-1 (or the pseudogene TRBV3-2) with TRBJ1-1; D is unclear. Germline loops: CDR1 LGHDT, CDR2 YNNKEL (reference sequence). The CDR3 runs to 12 residues. The ends were cut back, 7 bases at V and 1 base at J, with 7 bases in the middle. Written as DNA, the CDR3 is TGTGCCAGCAACAACAGGAACACTGAAGCTTTCTTT. Translation: CASNNRNTEAFF.

The V gene is TRBV4-1, the J gene TRBJ1-5; D call uncertain. Germline V lookup: CDR1 MGHRA, CDR2 YSYEKL. Trimming removed 1 base from V and 4 bases from J, with 11 bases in between. This CDR3 contains 15 residues. The CDR3 nucleotides read TGCGCCAGCAGCCAAGCTGTGGGTAGAAATCAGCCCCAGCATTTT. Protein sequence: CASSQAVGRNQPQHF.

The genes are TRBV11-2 and TRBJ2-7; tentatively, D is TRBD2 (5 bases). With 5 bases removed from V and 2 bases from J, the gap between germline ends came to 13 bases. Germline-derived CDR1 and CDR2 are SGHAT and FQNNGV. CDR3 length equals 14 residues. In DNA form, the CDR3 reads TGTGCCAGCAGCAGTCTAGCCGCCGCCTACGAGCAGTACTTC. It is translated as CASSSLAAAYEQYF.

V gene TRBV5-1 combines with J gene TRBJ1-6; D is ambiguous. V was trimmed by 0 bases and J by 7 bases, leaving 14 bases between them. CDR3 length: 16 residues. Germline values: CDR1 SGHRS, CDR2 YFSETQ. The CDR3, as DNA: TGCGCCAGCAGCTTGGAAGCCTCCGGTGGGAATTCACCCCTCCACTTT. Encoded protein: CASSLEASGGNSPLHF.

The rearrangement joins TRBV5-5 to TRBJ2-1; D remains ambiguous. The CDR3 covers 12 residues. The ends were cut back, 1 base at V and 7 bases at J, with 6 bases in the middle. The germline CDR1 and CDR2 sequences are SGHKS and YYEKEE (reference sequence). CDR3 coding DNA: TGTGCCAGCAGCTTGCCTGAGAATGAGCAGTTCTTC. Amino acids: CASSLPENEQFF.

The chain has TRBV7-9 and TRBJ2-1; D could derive from TRBD1 or TRBD2 (6 bases each). Trimming removed 5 bases from V and 5 bases from J, with 10 bases in between. This CDR3 contains 13 residues. The germline V gene encodes CDR1 SEHNR and CDR2 FQNEAQ (reference sequence). The CDR3 reads CASSGRTDNEQFF. The CDR3, as DNA: TGTGCCAGCAGCGGGAGGACAGACAATGAGCAGTTCTTC.

This clone has a single count. This chain connects TRBV14 to TRBJ1-1, with D possibly TRBD1 on 5 matching bases. V lost 0 bases, J lost 5 bases, and 16 bases lay in between. The CDR3 sequence is 16 residues long. CDR1 and CDR2 (germline): SGHDN, FVKESK. CDR3 sequence (DNA): TGTGCCAGCAGCCAAGACCGATCGTCCTGGGGGACTGAAGCTTTCTTT. This sequence encodes CASSQDRSSWGTEAFF.

The rearrangement uses TRBV18 and TRBJ1-3; 7 positions agree with TRBD1. Germline trimming cut 6 bases from V and 4 bases from J; bases unmatched to any gene: 9. Germline-derived CDR1 and CDR2 are KGHSH and LQKENI. This CDR3 is 15 amino acids long. CDR3 residues: CASSQGQTLGNTIYF. As DNA, the CDR3 is TGTGCCAGCTCCCAGGGACAGACCCTAGGAAACACCATATATTTT.

As regards this clone: A junction boundary mismatches the germline segment, possibly from a read error. The chain links TRBV6-5 to TRBJ1-1, with 7 positions matching TRBD1. CDR1 and CDR2 from the germline V gene are MNHEY and SVGAGI. This CDR3 comprises 15 residues. CDR3 nucleotide sequence: TGTGCCAGCAGTGACTCGCAGGGGGGAATTGTTAAAGCTTTCTTT. Translation gives CASSDSQGGIVKAFF.

The V call is TRBV2, the J call TRBJ1-5; 10 bases fit TRBD1. Germline CDR1 is SNHLY and CDR2 is FYNNEI. CDR3 length: 15 amino acids. V lost 7 bases, J lost 4 bases, and 7 bases stayed unmatched. The CDR3, as DNA: TGTGCCAGCAAGCCACGACAGGGGGCTAATCAGCCCCAGCATTTT. Translating gives CASKPRQGANQPQHF. Variable domain in full (rest from reference TRBV2 and TRBJ1-5): EPEVTQTPSHQVTQMGQEVILRCVPISNHLYFYWYRQILGQKVEFLVSFYNNEISEKSEIFDDQFSVERPDGSNFTLKIRSTKLEDSAMYFCASKPRQGANQPQHFGDGTRLSIL.

There are a few counts of this clone. The V call is TRBV6-1, the J call TRBJ2-7; TRBD1 or TRBD2 may be the D gene (5 bases each). This CDR3 is built from 14 residues. Germline CDR1 and CDR2: MNHNS and SASEGT. The V and J ends lost 1 base and 2 bases respectively, with 9 bases between them. For the CDR3, the DNA is TGTGCCAGCAGTGAAGGGGGACGTCCCTACGAGCAGTACTTC. Amino acid sequence: CASSEGGRPYEQYF.

The CDR3 reads CAIRGAGNIQYF. DNA for the CDR3: TGTGCCATCAGAGGGGCTGGAAACATTCAGTACTTC. The rearrangement joins TRBV10-3 to TRBJ2-4; D possibly corresponds to TRBD1 (5 bases). This CDR3 is 12 amino acids long. Germline V gene lookup returns CDR1 ENHRY and CDR2 SYGVKD. With 6 bases removed from V and 6 bases from J, the gap between germline ends came to 9 bases.

The chain is built from TRBV3-1 (or the pseudogene TRBV3-2) and TRBJ2-6; TRBD1 matches 9 bases. Germline trimming cut 2 bases from V and 5 bases from J; bases unmatched to any gene: 13. Germline V gene lookup returns CDR1 LGHDT and CDR2 YNNKEL (reference sequence). The CDR3 loop spans 19 amino acids. This CDR3 reads CASSQPSGTGRTWANVLTF. The CDR3 coding sequence is TGTGCCAGCAGCCAACCATCCGGGACAGGGCGCACCTGGGCCAACGTCCTGACTTTC.

The chain carries TRBV6-5 and TRBJ1-5; maybe TRBD1 (6 bases). CDR1 is MNHEY and CDR2 is SVGAGI in the germline V gene. Trimming shortened V by 6 bases and J by 5 bases, and 11 bases separated the two germline ends. The length of the CDR3 is 13 residues. For the CDR3, the DNA is TGTGCCAGCAGGCGGGACAAGGATCAGCCCCAGCATTTT. It codes for CASRRDKDQPQHF.